The next 27 T cell receptor beta chains were all read from a single sample in a study of cytomegalovirus exposure and HLA in healthy donors. The PCR was carried out with 60 Vbeta primers and 13 Jbeta primers. Assay: immunoSEQ multiplex PCR; the TCRdb copy retains only in-frame clones and omits some. The data show around 180,000 clones, with approximately 88% seen just once and about 0.26% held by the top ten. Sequenced material: PBMCs. The receptors shown here come from a boy between 10 and 17 years old in good health and CMV-seronegative.

Remarks on this clone: The junction departs from the called germline gene at one end, perhaps through a read error. The CDR3 nucleotides read TGCAGTGCTAGGGGGAGCGGGACTGCTAACTTC. This sequence encodes CSARGSGTANF. The gene calls are TRBV20-1 and TRBJ2-7; the match to TRBD2 covers 7 bases. The CDR3 spans 11 residues. Germline loops: CDR1 DFQATT, CDR2 SNEGSKA (reference sequence).

The chain recombines TRBV7-9 with TRBJ1-5; no firm D call. This CDR3 has 15 residues. Germline CDR1 is SEHNR and CDR2 is FQNEAQ (reference sequence). The V gene lost 5 bases and the J gene lost 0 bases, with 11 bases spanning the gap. This chain's CDR3 is CASSLAGNSNQPQHF. The DNA for the CDR3 is TGTGCCAGCAGCCTTGCCGGGAATAGCAATCAGCCCCAGCATTTT. The variable domain in full, completed from reference TRBV7-9 and TRBJ1-5, reads DTGVSQNPRHKITKRGQNVTFRCDPISEHNRLYWYRQTLGQGPEFLTYFQNEAQLEKSRLLSDRFSAERPKGSFSTLEIQRTEQGDSAMYLCASSLAGNSNQPQHFGDGTRLSIL.

The rearrangement joins TRBV4-2 to TRBJ2-7, with D possibly being TRBD1 (6 bases). The V end lost 4 bases, the J end lost 5 bases, and 15 bases lay between the germline ends. CDR1 and CDR2 from the germline V gene are LGHNA and YNFKEQ. The CDR3 covers 14 residues. The CDR3 region is CASSLPGDGDEQYF. The DNA for the CDR3 is TGTGCCAGCAGCCTCCCAGGGGATGGCGACGAGCAGTACTTC.

This clone came up once. The rearrangement uses TRBV30 and TRBJ1-1; D not certain. This CDR3 has 14 amino acids. Germline V gene lookup returns CDR1 GTSNPN and CDR2 SVGIG (reference sequence). V lost 2 bases to trimming and J lost 0 bases, with 10 bases between them. The CDR3 here is CAWSRSAMNTEAFF. The CDR3 DNA sequence: TGTGCCTGGAGTCGGAGCGCCATGAACACTGAAGCTTTCTTT. Complete variable domain (other parts from reference TRBV30 and TRBJ1-1): SQTIHQWPATLVQPVGSPLSLECTVEGTSNPNLYWYRQAAGRGLQLLFYSVGIGQISSEVPQNLSASRPQDRQFILSSKKLLLSDSGFYLCAWSRSAMNTEAFFGQGTRLTVV.

This clone showed up just a few times. The chain uses TRBV25-1 and TRBJ1-4; possibly TRBD1 for D (6 bases). The V gene lost 8 bases and the J gene lost 8 bases, with 18 bases spanning the gap. CDR3 length: 14 amino acids. Per germline, CDR1 MGHDK and CDR2 SYGVNS. The CDR3 DNA follows: TGTGCCAGCTCCCCCCAGCTAGGGGGAGAAAAACTGTTTTTT. It yields the protein CASSPQLGGEKLFF.

CDR3 nucleotides: TGTGCAAGTCGCTCATTAAGACTAGCGGTGGAAGAGACCCAGTACTTC. Translated: CASRSLRLAVEETQYF. The V and J genes are TRBV12-2 and TRBJ2-5; the table's D call of TRBD2 was not tested on the DNA. TRBV12-2 has pseudogene status. The CDR3 contains 16 residues.

This chain connects TRBV7-2 to TRBJ2-1; D is undetermined. The CDR3 has 15 residues. Germline-derived CDR1 and CDR2 are SGHTA and FQGNSA. The V end lost 2 bases, the J end lost 7 bases, and 15 bases lay between the germline ends. CDR3 sequence (DNA): TGTGCCAGCAGCTTATTGCGGTGGTTTGGTAATGAGCAGTTCTTC. It encodes CASSLLRWFGNEQFF.

The gene calls are TRBV10-2 and TRBJ1-3, with D possibly TRBD1 on 5 matching bases. Between the trimmed V and J ends, which lost 8 bases and 0 bases, there was a span of 8 bases. This CDR3 spans 13 amino acids. CDR1 WSHSY and CDR2 SAAADI come from the germline V gene. CDR3 DNA sequence: TGCGCCAGCGGGGGGGTCTCTGGAAACACCATATATTTT. It encodes CASGGVSGNTIYF.

The rearrangement links TRBV19 to TRBJ2-3; the D gene is possibly TRBD2 (6 bases). The CDR3 spans 14 residues. Germline-derived CDR1 and CDR2 are LNHDA and SQIVND (reference sequence). The germline V and J ends were trimmed by 3 bases and 5 bases, with 12 bases remaining between them. The CDR3 bases are TGTGCCAGTAGTATCGGGACTCTTAGAGATACGCAGTATTTT. Translated, it gives CASSIGTLRDTQYF.

The chain links TRBV4-1 to TRBJ2-3, with 7 bases identical to TRBD2. CDR1 is MGHRA, CDR2 YSYEKL, per germline. The CDR3 is 13 amino acids. V lost 3 bases to trimming and J lost 5 bases; unmatched junction nucleotides: 2. The DNA for the CDR3 is TGCGCCAGCAGCCAGGGGAGGGGAGATACGCAGTATTTT. Translation gives CASSQGRGDTQYF.

The gene calls are TRBV6-4 and TRBJ2-5; perhaps TRBD1 as D (6 bases). This CDR3 has 16 amino acids. V dropped 5 bases and J dropped 0 bases, with 16 bases sitting between them. CDR1 and CDR2 (germline): MRHNA, SNTAGT. The CDR3 DNA is TGTGCCAGCAGTCAAATCAGGGGTCTGTACCAAGAGACCCAGTACTTC. Its protein product is CASSQIRGLYQETQYF.

The chain carries TRBV7-6 and TRBJ2-7; TRBD2 aligns across 12 bases. V was pared by 5 bases and J by 0 bases, with 5 bases of the junction left unmatched. Germline V gene lookup returns CDR1 SGHVS and CDR2 FNYEAQ. This CDR3 has 16 residues. The CDR3 spells CASSPRTSGTSYEQYF. The CDR3 region has the DNA TGTGCCAGCAGCCCGCGGACTAGCGGGACCTCCTACGAGCAGTACTTC. The variable domain in full, completed from reference TRBV7-6 and TRBJ2-7, reads GAGVSQSPRYKVTKRGQDVALRCDPISGHVSLYWYRQALGQGPEFLTYFNYEAQQDKSGLPNDRFSAERPEGSISTLTIQRTEQRDSAMYRCASSPRTSGTSYEQYFGPGTRLTVT.

The rearrangement joins TRBV11-2 to TRBJ2-5, with D perhaps matching TRBD2 (6 bases). This CDR3 has 13 residues. V dropped 1 base and J dropped 5 bases, with 8 bases sitting between them. CDR1 is SGHAT and CDR2 is FQNNGV in the germline V gene. CDR3 sequence: CASSLVGGETQYF. CDR3 DNA: TGTGCCAGCAGCTTAGTGGGAGGCGAGACCCAGTACTTC.

The rearrangement uses TRBV6-1 and TRBJ2-1; 10 bases line up with TRBD2. V lost 2 bases, J lost 2 bases, and 3 bases stayed unmatched. The V gene's germline CDR1 is MNHNS and CDR2 SASEGT. The length of the CDR3 is 16 residues. CDR3 amino acids: CASSEFLAGAYNEQFF. In DNA, the CDR3 is TGTGCCAGCAGTGAATTTCTAGCGGGAGCCTACAATGAGCAGTTCTTC.

There are a few counts of this clone. The genes are TRBV5-1 and TRBJ2-3; 9 bases fit TRBD1. Germline lookup yields CDR1 SGHRS and CDR2 YFSETQ. This CDR3 is built from 15 residues. The V and J ends lost 0 bases and 7 bases, in that order; junction bases with no gene match: 6. Here the CDR3 reads CASSLEGQGFYTQYF. CDR3 nucleotides: TGCGCCAGCAGCTTGGAGGGACAGGGATTTTATACGCAGTATTTT.

CDR3 DNA: TGTGCCAGCACCTACAGCCTGCCAAATATTGACACTGAAGCTTTCTTT. Amino acid sequence: CASTYSLPNIDTEAFF. The rearrangement uses TRBV6-6 and TRBJ1-1, with unresolved D. Germline CDR1 is MNHNY and CDR2 is SVGAGI (reference sequence). This CDR3 has 16 amino acids. V dropped 7 bases and J dropped 3 bases, with 21 bases sitting between them.

Comments on this clone: Other DNA sequences in this sample translate to the same CDR3. The chain couples TRBV5-4 to TRBJ2-7; D unclear. The CDR3 contains 14 residues. The V end was cut by 0 bases, the J end by 3 bases, with 10 bases between. Germline loops: CDR1 SGHNT, CDR2 YYREEE (reference sequence). This chain's CDR3 is CASSLDRASYEQYF. The CDR3, as DNA: TGTGCCAGCAGCTTGGACCGAGCTAGCTACGAGCAGTACTTC. The variable domain in full, completed from reference TRBV5-4 and TRBJ2-7, reads ETGVTQSPTHLIKTRGQQVTLRCSSQSGHNTVSWYQQALGQGPQFIFQYYREEENGRGNFPPRFSGLQFPNYSSELNVNALELDDSALYLCASSLDRASYEQYFGPGTRLTVT.

This clone was detected a few times. This chain joins TRBV9 and TRBJ1-2, with D hard to call. V was cut by 0 bases and J by 8 bases, with 8 bases left in between. This CDR3 spans 12 amino acids. Germline loops: CDR1 SGDLS, CDR2 YYNGEE. The CDR3 spells CASSVGVGGYTF. The CDR3 DNA is TGTGCCAGCAGCGTAGGGGTGGGCGGCTACACCTTC.

This sequence joins TRBV11-2 and TRBJ2-7; 8 nucleotides agree with TRBD1. CDR3 length: 15 residues. Trimming at V came to 5 bases and at J to 2 bases, leaving 8 bases not matched to a gene. Germline CDR1 SGHAT, CDR2 FQNNGV. Here the CDR3 reads CASSLEDRAAYEQYF. CDR3 sequence (DNA): TGTGCCAGCAGCCTCGAGGACAGGGCCGCCTACGAGCAGTACTTC. Full variable domain (missing parts from reference TRBV11-2 and TRBJ2-7): EAGVAQSPRYKIIEKRQSVAFWCNPISGHATLYWYQQILGQGPKLLIQFQNNGVVDDSQLPKDRFSAERLKGVDSTLKIQPAKLEDSAVYLCASSLEDRAAYEQYFGPGTRLTVT.

The chain couples TRBV18 to TRBJ2-7; 7 nucleotides match TRBD2. Germline lookup yields CDR1 KGHSH and CDR2 LQKENI. Unmatched junction bases numbered 7, after V lost 4 bases and J lost 1 base. The CDR3 consists of 15 residues. CDR3 nucleotides: TGTGCCAGCTCACGGGCTAGCGGTAGTTCCTACGAGCAGTACTTC. It codes for CASSRASGSSYEQYF. The full variable domain, rest sourced from reference TRBV18 and TRBJ2-7, is NAGVMQNPRHLVRRRGQEARLRCSPMKGHSHVYWYRQLPEEGLKFMVYLQKENIIDESGMPKERFSAEFPKEGPSILRIQQVVRGDSAAYFCASSRASGSSYEQYFGPGTRLTVT.

This clone appeared a single time. The V gene is TRBV7-8, the J gene TRBJ2-4, with D unclear. V was shortened by 6 bases and J by 3 bases, with 6 bases between the two germline ends. The CDR3 is 12 amino acids. The germline CDR1 and CDR2 sequences are SGHVS and FQNEAQ. CDR3 sequence: CASRANKNIQYF. The DNA for the CDR3 is TGTGCCAGCAGGGCAAACAAAAACATTCAGTACTTC.

The chain couples TRBV9 to TRBJ2-1; TRBD1 aligns across 9 bases. The V segment lost 0 bases and the J segment 3 bases; nucleotides outside the gene matches: 7. This CDR3 is built from 17 residues. The germline CDR1 and CDR2 sequences are SGDLS and YYNGEE. The CDR3 region is CASSVDRGQGSYNEQFF. The CDR3 nucleotides are TGTGCCAGCAGCGTAGACAGGGGGCAGGGAAGCTACAATGAGCAGTTCTTC.

The genes are TRBV5-5 and TRBJ1-3; tentatively, D is TRBD1 (5 bases). Trimming shortened V by 2 bases and J by 0 bases, and 15 bases separated the two germline ends. The CDR3 is 17 amino acids. CDR1 is SGHKS, CDR2 YYEKEE, per germline (reference sequence). This CDR3 is CASSFFRQPRSGNTIYF. Written as DNA, the CDR3 is TGTGCCAGCAGCTTTTTTCGACAGCCGCGCTCTGGAAACACCATATATTTT.

The chain uses TRBV7-3 and TRBJ1-2; D perhaps matches TRBD1 (6 bases). This CDR3 contains 15 residues. Germline V gene data show CDR1 as SGHTA and CDR2 as FQGTGA. With 5 bases removed from V and 6 bases from J, the gap between germline ends came to 19 bases. The CDR3 spells CASSPQGPSKDGYTF. The CDR3 region has the DNA TGTGCCAGCAGCCCTCAGGGGCCGAGTAAGGATGGCTACACCTTC.

The chain carries TRBV18 and TRBJ1-2, with TRBD1 as a possible D gene (5 bases). The CDR3 has 14 residues. The V gene lost 5 bases and the J gene lost 0 bases, with 10 bases spanning the gap. Germline values: CDR1 KGHSH, CDR2 LQKENI. The CDR3 reads CASSDQQANYGYTF. The DNA for the CDR3 is TGTGCCAGCTCAGACCAACAGGCTAACTATGGCTACACCTTC.

The chain joins TRBV18 to TRBJ1-6; D not certain. Per germline, CDR1 KGHSH and CDR2 LQKENI. The CDR3 has 15 residues. Trimming left V 2 bases short and J 0 bases short, with 5 bases between. As DNA, the CDR3 is TGTGCCAGCTCACCAGCGGGCTCCTATAATTCACCCCTCCACTTT. This encodes CASSPAGSYNSPLHF.

This clone was seen a single time. The V gene is TRBV14, the J gene TRBJ1-3; D call uncertain. V lost 0 bases, J lost 0 bases, and 18 bases lay in between. CDR1 and CDR2 (germline): SGHDN, FVKESK. The CDR3 is 19 amino acids. CDR3 sequence (DNA): TGTGCCAGCAGCCAAGATGCATCATCGAGCTTTTACTCTGGAAACACCATATATTTT. It encodes CASSQDASSSFYSGNTIYF.